A single sample gave rise to the 20 T cell receptor beta chains below, sequenced in a study of chemoradiotherapy in HPV16-positive cancers (dated by TCRdb to between 2020 and 2023). The protocol used for the library was the immunoSEQ multiplex PCR assay. What TCRdb holds here is the immuneACCESS table cut down to in-frame rearrangements. Part of the clones is not present; checked against another copy, under half of the missing clones reflect an unresolved V gene, and the others are unexplained. Across this sample there are roughly 32,000 clones, with 80% to 90% seen only once. 2.5% to 3.5% of the sample belongs to the ten largest clones. This specimen was blood, taken from a patient who underwent chemoradiotherapy. Every receptor here comes from a human donor with HPV-associated anogenital cancer.

The V and J genes are TRBV29-1 and TRBJ1-1; 7 bases fit TRBD1. The V gene end was trimmed by 4 bases and the J gene end by 1 base; junction bases not matched to a gene: 0. The germline CDR1 and CDR2 sequences are SQVTM and ANQGSEA. The CDR3 has 12 amino acids. Here the CDR3 DNA reads TGCAGCGTTGGACAGGGGAACACTGAAGCTTTCTTT. Residues: CSVGQGNTEAFF.

This rearrangement joins TRBV7-6 to TRBJ2-7; D is perhaps TRBD1 (6 bases). V was shortened by 5 bases and J by 5 bases, with 13 bases between the two germline ends. The CDR3 length is 13 residues. Germline V gene data show CDR1 as SGHVS and CDR2 as FNYEAQ. The CDR3 bases are TGTGCCAGCAGCATAACAGGGTCCAACGAGCAGTACTTC. Its translation: CASSITGSNEQYF.

The J gene is TRBJ1-1, the V gene TRBV7-2; TRBD1 aligns across 8 bases. This CDR3 spans 15 amino acids. From germline, CDR1 is SGHTA and CDR2 FQGNSA. Trimming cost V 5 bases and J 2 bases; bases outside gene matches: 7. The chain's CDR3 is CASSRGQGLNTEAFF. As DNA, the CDR3 is TGTGCCAGCAGCCGTGGACAGGGCCTTAACACTGAAGCTTTCTTT.

The chain has TRBV7-2 and TRBJ2-5; D ambiguous. The CDR3 contains 15 residues. The V end was cut by 5 bases, the J end by 2 bases, with 15 bases between. CDR1 and CDR2 from the germline V gene are SGHTA and FQGNSA. The CDR3 nucleotides read TGTGCCAGCAGCCCGCCAGCCACAGTTCAAGAGACCCAGTACTTC. It translates to CASSPPATVQETQYF.

The chain is built from TRBV13 and TRBJ1-2; D is undetermined. V was pared by 1 base and J by 6 bases, with 12 bases between. The CDR3 has 14 residues. Per germline, CDR1 PRHDT and CDR2 FYEKMQ (reference sequence). The CDR3 protein is CASSLEFDPDGYTF. The CDR3 DNA follows: TGTGCCAGCAGCTTAGAGTTCGACCCCGATGGCTACACCTTC.

This chain uses TRBV9 with TRBJ1-1; D uncertain. Trimming stripped 6 bases from V and 2 bases from J, with 20 bases between. The CDR3 covers 16 residues. The germline V gene encodes CDR1 SGDLS and CDR2 YYNGEE. CDR3 DNA: TGTGCCAGCACCCCGATAGGGAGTACATTTAACACTGAAGCTTTCTTT. Translating gives CASTPIGSTFNTEAFF.

This clone was observed a handful of times. The sample contains more than one DNA sequence encoding this CDR3. The chain links TRBV11-3 to TRBJ2-2; D not certain. The germline V gene encodes CDR1 SGHNT and CDR2 YENEEA. The CDR3 covers 12 residues. CDR3 sequence (DNA): TGTGCATCGCAGGAGCAAAGAGGGGAGCTGTTTTTT. Translating it yields CASQEQRGELFF.

CDR3 region: CASRTLGGYTF. CDR3 coding DNA: TGTGCCAGCAGGACACTTGGTGGCTACACCTTC. The chain combines TRBV27 with TRBJ1-2; D not certain. The germline CDR1 and CDR2 sequences are MNHEY and SMNVEV (reference sequence). Deletions cut 6 bases from V and 7 bases from J, with 9 bases between. The CDR3 totals 11 residues.

This chain uses TRBV19 with TRBJ2-3; the D gene is possibly TRBD2 (5 bases). Germline lookup yields CDR1 LNHDA and CDR2 SQIVND (reference sequence). This CDR3 is 16 amino acids long. With 6 bases removed from V and 1 base from J, the gap between germline ends came to 17 bases. The CDR3 sequence is CASSSLDPTGTDTQYF. Written as DNA, the CDR3 is TGTGCCAGTAGCTCACTAGACCCCACTGGCACAGATACGCAGTATTTT.

V and J are TRBV5-8 and TRBJ1-1, with D hard to call. The CDR3 contains 12 residues. Deletions cut 0 bases from V and 8 bases from J, with 8 bases between. The germline V gene encodes CDR1 SGHTS and CDR2 YDEGEE. In DNA form, the CDR3 reads TGTGCCAGCAGCTTGGAGGCGGCAGAAGCTTTCTTT. Protein sequence: CASSLEAAEAFF.

The chain combines TRBV5-4 with TRBJ1-6; D may be TRBD1 (5 bases). The CDR3 is 15 amino acids. V was cut by 0 bases and J by 7 bases, with 11 bases left in between. Germline V lookup: CDR1 SGHNT, CDR2 YYREEE (reference sequence). CDR3 sequence reads: CASSLAGTENSPLHF. For the CDR3, the DNA is TGTGCCAGCAGCTTGGCCGGGACTGAGAATTCACCCCTCCACTTT. Full variable domain (missing parts from reference TRBV5-4 and TRBJ1-6): ETGVTQSPTHLIKTRGQQVTLRCSSQSGHNTVSWYQQALGQGPQFIFQYYREEENGRGNFPPRFSGLQFPNYSSELNVNALELDDSALYLCASSLAGTENSPLHFGNGTRLTVT.

The chain uses TRBV5-1 and TRBJ1-2; 9 positions match TRBD1. The CDR3 spans 14 residues. The germline CDR1 and CDR2 sequences are SGHRS and YFSETQ. The junction had 7 bases not matched to a gene; V was cut back by 4 bases and J by 6 bases. The CDR3 loop is CASSPDRGWHGYTF. CDR3 coding DNA: TGCGCCAGCAGCCCGGACAGGGGATGGCATGGCTACACCTTC.

This chain joins TRBV12-5 and TRBJ1-5; 11 nucleotides agree with TRBD1. Germline assignment: CDR1 LGHNT and CDR2 FRNRAP. Unmatched junction bases numbered 7, after V lost 0 bases and J lost 6 bases. This CDR3 spans 17 amino acids. The CDR3 region has the DNA TGTGCTAGTGGTTTGGTTCTGGGACAGGGGGTAGGTCAGCCCCAGCATTTT. Its protein product is CASGLVLGQGVGQPQHF.

The chain uses TRBV2 and TRBJ1-5; D call uncertain. The CDR3 totals 15 residues. Trimming took off 4 bases at V and 0 bases at J, with 10 bases between the two ends. CDR1 is SNHLY and CDR2 is FYNNEI in the germline V gene. CDR3 loop: CASSVSGNSNQPQHF. In nucleotides, the CDR3 is TGTGCCAGCAGTGTGAGCGGGAATAGCAATCAGCCCCAGCATTTT.

Worth noting for this clone: Other DNA sequences of this sample code for an identical CDR3. This sequence joins TRBV4-3 and TRBJ2-2; D remains unclear. The CDR3 is made up of 13 amino acids. The germline CDR1 and CDR2 sequences are LGHNA and YSLEER. V lost 0 bases to trimming and J lost 5 bases, with 4 bases between them. Here the CDR3 reads CASSQDNTGELFF. The CDR3 nucleotides read TGCGCCAGCAGCCAAGATAATACCGGGGAGCTGTTTTTT.

This chain links TRBV5-1 with TRBJ2-5, with a weak D call TRBD2 (6 bases). V lost 4 bases and J lost 2, with 12 bases in between. The germline CDR1 and CDR2 sequences are SGHRS and YFSETQ. CDR3 length: 14 residues. This CDR3 reads CASSQFGGQETQYF. The DNA of the CDR3 is TGCGCCAGCAGCCAGTTTGGGGGGCAAGAGACCCAGTACTTC.

This chain joins TRBV5-4 and TRBJ2-2; 14 bases map to TRBD2. CDR3 length equals 17 residues. The J segment lost 1 base and the V segment lost 4 bases, leaving 3 bases of the junction unmatched. CDR1 and CDR2 from the germline V gene are SGHNT and YYREEE (reference sequence). As DNA, the CDR3 is TGTGCCAGCAGCGGGGGGACTAGCGGGAGGAACACCGGGGAGCTGTTTTTT. Its translation is CASSGGTSGRNTGELFF.

This clone is a singleton in its sample. CDR3 sequence (DNA): TGTGCCAGCAGTCCTCTAGAGGGGGCGAGTGGCTACACCTTC. Amino acids: CASSPLEGASGYTF. The chain is built from TRBV2 and TRBJ1-2; 7 bases match TRBD1. Germline loops: CDR1 SNHLY, CDR2 FYNNEI. J gave up 7 bases and V 5 bases, and 10 bases lay outside the gene matches. This CDR3 comprises 14 residues. Variable domain in full (rest from reference TRBV2 and TRBJ1-2): EPEVTQTPSHQVTQMGQEVILRCVPISNHLYFYWYRQILGQKVEFLVSFYNNEISEKSEIFDDQFSVERPDGSNFTLKIRSTKLEDSAMYFCASSPLEGASGYTFGSGTRLTVV.

The rearrangement uses TRBV30 and TRBJ1-3, with D unresolved. Germline V gene data show CDR1 as GTSNPN and CDR2 as SVGIG (reference sequence). V lost 2 bases, J lost 4 bases, and 12 bases lay in between. The CDR3 runs to 14 residues. The CDR3 protein is CAWSKRAGGNTIYF. The CDR3 DNA reads as TGTGCCTGGAGTAAGAGGGCGGGAGGAAACACCATATATTTT.

Only a few counts were recorded for this clone. The J gene is TRBJ2-3, the V gene TRBV4-3; 14 positions match TRBD2. Germline lookup yields CDR1 LGHNA and CDR2 YSLEER. The CDR3 consists of 20 residues. V trimming: 2 bases; J trimming: 0 bases; junction bases outside the gene matches: 10. In DNA form, the CDR3 reads TGCGCCAGCAGCCAACGGAGAATGACTAGCGGGGGGGGCAGCACAGATACGCAGTATTTT. Translation: CASSQRRMTSGGGSTDTQYF.